This T cell receptor (beta chain) was retrieved from a study of blood T cell repertoires in COVID-19. CDR1 and CDR2 from the germline V gene are MNHEY and SMNVEV (reference sequence). After removal of 7 bases from V and 4 bases from J, the junction contained 9 bases not matched to a gene. CDR3 length: 14 amino acids. The protocol was immunoSEQ multiplex PCR, while the TCRdb copy is restricted to in-frame clones and leaves out a portion. This table holds over 250,000 clones, 88% found once. The chain couples TRBV27 to TRBJ1-2; TRBD1 matches 7 bases. This TCR was sampled from a woman aged 25 to 39 who had recovered from COVID-19. The sample consisted of PBMCs or T cells enriched from blood (not recorded which). The CDR3: CASTHTGASYGYTF. CDR3 bases: TGTGCCAGCACCCACACAGGGGCAAGCTATGGCTACACCTTC.